The rows below give T cell receptor beta chains drawn from one sample of a study of technical replicates of blood from several donors. Repertoires were generated with immunoSEQ multiplex PCR, while TCRdb's copy carries only in-frame clones and drops some. The top ten hold about 0.38% of the sample, which has about 79,000 clones, around 92% seen once. Sequencing was performed on T cells isolated from PBMCs. The receptors were sampled from a human donor in good health. Some clones in this sample may be carry-over from other donors' samples. CDR3s include the opening cysteine and the closing phenylalanine or tryptophan. The D gene is left open where the match is weak. Some rows mark clone size as missing; the rest say once, few, many or name a class of expanded clone.

V gene	D gene	J gene	clone size	CDR3 protein	CDR3 DNA
TRBV6-1	TRBD1	TRBJ2-6	NA	CASRDRVDGANVLTF	TGTGCCAGCAGGGACAGGGTAGATGGGGCCAACGTCCTGACTTTC
TRBV2	TRBD1	TRBJ1-2	NA	CAWRPGQTPLGYTF	TGTGCCTGGCGACCGGGACAGACGCCATTGGGCTACACCTTC
TRBV4-2	NA	TRBJ2-5	NA	CASSQEYSDQETQYF	TGTGCCAGCAGCCAAGAGTATTCAGACCAAGAGACCCAGTACTTC
TRBV30	NA	TRBJ1-1	few	CAWRQSMGGESFF	TGTGCCTGGAGGCAAAGCATGGGGGGAGAATCTTTCTTT
TRBV9	NA	TRBJ2-7	once	CASSVGSGDPYEQYF	TGTGCCAGCAGCGTAGGGTCAGGGGACCCCTACGAGCAGTACTTC
TRBV9	TRBD2	TRBJ2-7	once	CASSVESGRRYEQYF	TGTGCCAGCAGCGTAGAGAGCGGGAGGAGATACGAGCAGTACTTC
TRBV7-9	NA	TRBJ2-7	NA	CASSPGPAGAAYEQYF	TGTGCCAGCAGCCCCGGGCCTGCAGGGGCGGCCTACGAGCAGTACTTC
TRBV28	TRBD2	TRBJ2-1	NA	CATGLAYLSSYNEQFF	TGTGCCACCGGACTAGCGTACCTTAGCTCCTACAATGAGCAGTTCTTC
TRBV2	TRBD2	TRBJ2-1	few	CASSRLAGGIGEQFF	TGTGCCAGCAGCAGACTAGCGGGAGGGATTGGTGAGCAGTTCTTC
TRBV28	NA	TRBJ2-6	NA	CASSRSSGANVLTF	TGTGCCAGCAGCCGGAGCTCTGGGGCCAACGTCCTGACTTTC
TRBV5-1	TRBD1	TRBJ1-2	once	CASSLGGDRGGGYTF	TGCGCCAGCAGCTTGGGGGGCGACAGGGGCGGTGGCTACACCTTC
TRBV28	TRBD1	TRBJ1-1	NA	CASSPRQGFTEAFF	TGTGCCAGCAGTCCGCGACAGGGTTTCACTGAAGCTTTCTTT
TRBV6-5	TRBD1	TRBJ1-2	once	CASSYGTGGGYTF	TGTGCCAGCAGTTACGGCACAGGGGGTGGCTACACCTTC
TRBV7-2	NA	TRBJ2-7	NA	CASSFPDYEQYF	TGTGCCAGCAGCTTCCCAGACTACGAGCAGTACTTC
TRBV6-7	NA	TRBJ2-7	once	CAIERGRYF	TGTGCCATCGAGAGAGGTCGGTACTTC
TRBV10-1	NA	TRBJ1-3	few	CASSEDKGMYGNTIYF	TGCGCCAGCAGTGAGGACAAGGGGATGTATGGAAACACCATATATTTT
TRBV11-2	TRBD1	TRBJ2-2	NA	CASSAGTGWAGELFF	TGTGCCAGCAGCGCCGGGACAGGGTGGGCCGGGGAGCTGTTTTTT
TRBV5-8	NA	TRBJ2-7	NA	CASSLTGYYEQYF	TGTGCCAGCAGCTTGACCGGGTACTACGAGCAGTACTTC
TRBV5-1	NA	TRBJ2-1	once	CASSELAAEQFF	TGCGCCAGCAGCGAGCTAGCCGCTGAGCAGTTCTTC
TRBV5-1	NA	TRBJ1-1	NA	CASSSYIYTEAFF	TGCGCCAGCAGCTCTTACATATACACTGAAGCTTTCTTT
TRBV7-8	NA	TRBJ1-4	NA	CASSFRGKIIEKLFF	TGTGCCAGCAGCTTTAGGGGCAAGATTATTGAAAAACTGTTTTTT
TRBV4-1	NA	TRBJ1-2	NA	CASSQDSPDANYGYTF	TGCGCCAGCAGCCAAGATAGCCCAGATGCTAACTATGGCTACACCTTC
TRBV18	TRBD2	TRBJ2-5	few	CASSPRGGQETQYF	TGTGCCAGCTCACCACGCGGGGGGCAAGAGACCCAGTACTTC
TRBV11-2	NA	TRBJ1-2	NA	CASSLGGGPGYTF	TGTGCCAGCAGCCTCGGGGGGGGCCCTGGCTACACCTTC
TRBV28	NA	TRBJ1-5	NA	CASSYYREGQPQHF	TGTGCCAGCAGTTACTACAGGGAGGGTCAGCCCCAGCATTTT
TRBV7-8	NA	TRBJ2-7	NA	CASSYLAGSSYEQYF	TGTGCCAGCAGCTACTTAGCCGGGAGCTCCTACGAGCAGTACTTC
TRBV7-9	NA	TRBJ2-2	NA	CASSLIQITGELFF	TGTGCCAGCAGCTTAATACAAATCACCGGGGAGCTGTTTTTT
TRBV7-9	NA	TRBJ2-6	NA	CASSLGGTGANVLTF	TGTGCCAGCAGCTTAGGTGGGACAGGGGCCAACGTCCTGACTTTC
TRBV15	TRBD2	TRBJ2-5	NA	CATSGEAGPQETQYF	TGTGCCACCAGCGGTGAAGCGGGGCCCCAAGAGACCCAGTACTTC
TRBV10-2	NA	TRBJ2-5	NA	CASGQGRETQYF	TGCGCCAGCGGGCAGGGCCGAGAGACCCAGTACTTC
TRBV4-2	NA	TRBJ1-1	NA	CASSVQENTEAFF	TGTGCCAGCAGCGTACAGGAGAACACTGAAGCTTTCTTT
TRBV7-9	TRBD1	TRBJ2-5	NA	CAINRDRGRETQYF	TGTGCCATCAACAGGGACAGGGGTCGGGAGACCCAGTACTTC
TRBV21-1	NA	TRBJ1-2	NA	CASSPPLDRANYGYTF	TGTGCCAGCAGCCCTCCCCTAGACAGGGCTAACTATGGCTACACCTTC
TRBV11-3	NA	TRBJ1-4	NA	CASSLEGGPSGGNEKLFF	TGTGCCAGCAGCTTAGAGGGGGGCCCCAGCGGGGGAAATGAAAAACTGTTTTTT
TRBV7-9	NA	TRBJ2-2	NA	CASSLRDLNTGELFF	TGTGCCAGCAGCTTAAGGGACTTGAACACCGGGGAGCTGTTTTTT
TRBV28	TRBD2	TRBJ2-1	NA	CASRSSGSSYNEQFF	TGTGCCAGCAGGTCTAGCGGGAGCTCCTACAATGAGCAGTTCTTC
TRBV30	TRBD1	TRBJ1-4	NA	CAWSFGQGVNEKLFF	TGTGCCTGGAGTTTCGGACAGGGGGTGAATGAAAAACTGTTTTTT
TRBV7-7	TRBD2	TRBJ2-5	NA	CASSPMRSGTYQETQYF	TGTGCTAGCAGCCCTATGAGGAGCGGGACCTACCAAGAGACCCAGTACTTC
TRBV6-5	NA	TRBJ2-7	once	CASRRHSSYEQYF	TGTGCCAGCAGGAGACATAGCTCCTACGAGCAGTACTTC
TRBV6-4	TRBD2	TRBJ2-7	NA	CASVRGFSYEQYF	TGTGCCAGCGTGCGGGGGTTCTCCTACGAGCAGTACTTC
TRBV7-2	TRBD1	TRBJ2-7	NA	CASSLADPGQGLYEQYF	TGTGCCAGCAGCTTAGCGGATCCGGGACAGGGGCTCTACGAGCAGTACTTC
TRBV5-3	TRBD2	TRBJ2-1	NA	CARSLKTSGRDEQFF	TGTGCCAGAAGCTTAAAAACTAGCGGGAGGGATGAGCAGTTCTTC
TRBV6-6	NA	TRBJ2-7	NA	CASSLGGYEQYF	TGTGCCAGCAGCCTCGGGGGCTACGAGCAGTACTTC
TRBV13	NA	TRBJ2-3	NA	CASKTRQGTDTQYF	TGTGCCAGCAAAACTAGGCAGGGCACAGATACGCAGTATTTT